This TCR beta chain is from a study of OX40 agonist ivuxolimab in advanced cancers. Method: immunoSEQ multiplex PCR; TCRdb's copy keeps in-frame clones and lacks some. The sample lists 90,000 or so clones; more than 85% were seen once. V shed 0 bases and J 5 bases; nucleotides not matched to a gene: 14. The germline CDR1 and CDR2 sequences are SGHDT and YYEEEE. The CDR3 is 17 amino acids. The J gene is TRBJ2-7, the V gene TRBV5-6; 7 bases fit TRBD1. Sequencing was performed on CD4+ or CD8+ T cells sorted from blood, taken in a trial of the OX40 agonist ivuxolimab. The origin of this receptor is an adult with an advanced solid tumor such as melanoma, head and neck, liver or kidney cancer. The CDR3 region is CASSLVVRQGFLDEQYF. Written as DNA, the CDR3 is TGTGCCAGCAGCTTGGTGGTGCGACAGGGATTCCTCGACGAGCAGTACTTC.